This T cell receptor (beta chain) was obtained from a study of siplizumab effects on memory and regulatory T cells. For this clone: No antigen is known for it.

Germline CDR1 reads SGHNT; CDR2 reads YYREEE (reference sequence). With 0 bases removed from V and 10 bases from J, the gap between germline ends came to 12 bases. The CDR3 consists of 13 residues. Study conclusions and caveats: Naive T cells seemed more diverse than memory cells; they also seemed major alloresponse contributors.

Assay: immunoSEQ multiplex PCR; the TCRdb copy retains only in-frame clones and omits some. The table records about 110,000 clones, roughly 92% of them present only once. The chain uses TRBV5-4 and TRBJ2-3, with D tentatively TRBD2 (7 bases). This TCR derives from a human donor in good health. Sequenced material: CD4+ T cells sorted from blood. The CDR3 DNA is TGTGCCAGCAGCTTGGGTGGGGGGGCTGCGCAGTATTTT. Its protein is CASSLGGGAAQYF. The variable domain in full, completed from reference TRBV5-4 and TRBJ2-3, reads ETGVTQSPTHLIKTRGQQVTLRCSSQSGHNTVSWYQQALGQGPQFIFQYYREEENGRGNFPPRFSGLQFPNYSSELNVNALELDDSALYLCASSLGGGAAQYFGPGTRLTVL.